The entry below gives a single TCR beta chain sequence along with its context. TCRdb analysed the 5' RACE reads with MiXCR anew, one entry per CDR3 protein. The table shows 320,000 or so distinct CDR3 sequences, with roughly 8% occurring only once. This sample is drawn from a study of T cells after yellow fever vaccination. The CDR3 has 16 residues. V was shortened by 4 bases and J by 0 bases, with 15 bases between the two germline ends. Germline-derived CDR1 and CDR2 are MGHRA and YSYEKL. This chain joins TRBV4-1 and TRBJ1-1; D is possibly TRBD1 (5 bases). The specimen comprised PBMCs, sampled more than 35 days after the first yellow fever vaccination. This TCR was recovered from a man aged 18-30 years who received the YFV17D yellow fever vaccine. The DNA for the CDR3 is TGCGCCAGCAGCCTAGGGGTGGGCAGGGTGAACACTGAAGCTTTCTTT. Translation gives CASSLGVGRVNTEAFF.